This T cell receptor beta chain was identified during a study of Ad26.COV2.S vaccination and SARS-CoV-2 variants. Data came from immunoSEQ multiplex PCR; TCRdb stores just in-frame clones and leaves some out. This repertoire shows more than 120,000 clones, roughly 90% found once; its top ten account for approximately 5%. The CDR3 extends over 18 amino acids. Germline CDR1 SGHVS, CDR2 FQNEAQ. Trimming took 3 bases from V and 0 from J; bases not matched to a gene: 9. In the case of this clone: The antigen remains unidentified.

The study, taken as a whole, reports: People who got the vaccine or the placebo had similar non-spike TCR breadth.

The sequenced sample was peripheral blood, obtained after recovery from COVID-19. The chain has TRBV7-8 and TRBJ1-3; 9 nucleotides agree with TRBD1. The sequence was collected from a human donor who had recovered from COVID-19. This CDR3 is CASSLLPGQGNSGNTIYF. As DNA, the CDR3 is TGTGCCAGCAGCTTGCTACCGGGACAGGGAAACTCTGGAAACACCATATATTTT. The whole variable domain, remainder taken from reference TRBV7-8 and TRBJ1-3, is GAGVSQSPRYKVAKRGQDVALRCDPISGHVSLFWYQQALGQGPEFLTYFQNEAQLDKSGLPSDRFFAERPEGSVSTLKIQRTQQEDSAVYLCASSLLPGQGNSGNTIYFGEGSWLTVV.